The entry below gives a single T cell receptor beta chain sequence along with its context. CDR1 and CDR2 from the germline V gene are SGHNT and YENEEA. Trimming cost V 5 bases and J 5 bases; bases outside gene matches: 10. This CDR3 has 15 amino acids. These data belong to a study of blood T cell repertoires in COVID-19. Study background: COVID-19 samples, acute and convalescent, were from the United States, Italy and Spain. Nucleic acid was either cDNA or gDNA, and it came from T cells, B-cell-depleted T cells, or PBMCs.

Source study methods: Estimation of nucleated cell counts was performed using reference gene primer amplification. Repertoires were generated with immunoSEQ multiplex PCR, while TCRdb's copy carries only in-frame clones and drops some. That table furnishes V, J and clone size, whereas the DNA furnished D and trimming. The table lists about 130,000 clones, approximately 84% of them singletons. The sequence came from a human donor in a cohort sampled during active COVID-19. Sequencing was done on a sample of peripheral blood. The rearrangement links TRBV11-3 to TRBJ2-7; the match to TRBD1 covers 9 bases. The CDR3 loop is CASSLEGTGSHEQYF. The DNA of the CDR3 is TGTGCCAGCAGCCTCGAGGGGACAGGGTCGCACGAGCAGTACTTC.